A single sample is the source of the 22 T cell receptor beta chains below, sequenced in a study of cytomegalovirus exposure and HLA in healthy donors. It was with 60 Vbeta and 13 Jbeta primers that the PCR ran. The table came from immunoSEQ multiplex PCR; TCRdb's copy has only in-frame clones and leaves some out. The sample consists of roughly 97,000 clones, approximately 70% of them appearing once. Source material: PBMCs. The receptors shown here come from a man in his forties in good health and CMV-seronegative.

This chain joins TRBV6-5 and TRBJ2-5, with 10 bases aligning to TRBD1. Trimming took 2 bases from V and 11 from J; bases not matched to a gene: 8. Germline CDR1 and CDR2: MNHEY and SVGAGI. CDR3 length: 14 residues. CDR3 protein: CASSYQGQGGEQYF. The CDR3, as DNA: TGTGCCAGCAGTTACCAAGGACAGGGGGGAGAGCAGTACTTC.

CDR3 in amino acids: CASSLGAGADTQYF. The CDR3 region has the DNA TGTGCCAGCAGCTTAGGTGCCGGAGCAGATACGCAGTATTTT. The chain is built from TRBV13 and TRBJ2-3; D call uncertain. Germline assignment: CDR1 PRHDT and CDR2 FYEKMQ (reference sequence). The CDR3 loop spans 14 amino acids. Trimming took 0 bases from V and 4 from J, leaving 8 bases between them. Full variable domain (outside the CDR3, taken from reference TRBV13 and TRBJ2-3): AAGVIQSPRHLIKEKRETATLKCYPIPRHDTVYWYQQGPGQDPQFLISFYEKMQSDKGSIPDRFSAQQFSDYHSELNMSSLELGDSALYFCASSLGAGADTQYFGPGTRLTVL.

This clone has only one observation. The rearrangement links TRBV7-2 to TRBJ2-1, with 9 nucleotides matching TRBD1. J was trimmed by 4 bases and V by 3 bases; bases with no gene match: 10. The CDR3 has 17 amino acids. The germline V gene has CDR1 SGHTA and CDR2 FQGNSA. The chain's CDR3 is CASSFWSVGTGYNEQFF. For the CDR3, the DNA is TGTGCCAGCAGCTTTTGGTCAGTGGGGACAGGGTACAATGAGCAGTTCTTC. Based on the CDR3 plus reference TRBV7-2 and TRBJ2-1, the full variable domain is GAGVSQSPSNKVTEKGKDVELRCDPISGHTALYWYRQSLGQGLEFLIYFQGNSAPDKSGLPSDRFSAERTGGSVSTLTIQRTQQEDSAVYLCASSFWSVGTGYNEQFFGPGTRLTVL.

This sequence joins TRBV5-1 and TRBJ2-3, with D uncertain. V lost 1 base and J 6 bases, leaving 6 bases between the germline ends. The CDR3 runs 12 residues. Germline CDR1 is SGHRS and CDR2 is YFSETQ. The CDR3: CASSLFLDTQYF. The CDR3 DNA sequence: TGCGCCAGCAGCTTGTTTCTGGATACGCAGTATTTT.

This sequence joins TRBV30 and TRBJ1-6, with TRBD1 matching over 7 bases. The CDR3 extends over 13 amino acids. V was pared by 0 bases and J by 9 bases, with 2 bases of the junction left unmatched. Germline V gene sequence: CDR1 GTSNPN, CDR2 SVGIG (reference sequence). This CDR3 is CAWSVQGFSPLHF. In nucleotides, the CDR3 is TGTGCCTGGAGTGTACAGGGGTTTTCACCCCTCCACTTT. The full variable domain, its missing parts supplied by reference TRBV30 and TRBJ1-6, is SQTIHQWPATLVQPVGSPLSLECTVEGTSNPNLYWYRQAAGRGLQLLFYSVGIGQISSEVPQNLSASRPQDRQFILSSKKLLLSDSGFYLCAWSVQGFSPLHFGNGTRLTVT.

This clone was detected only a few times. The gene calls are TRBV7-7 and TRBJ2-3; weak D call: TRBD1 (6 bases). The CDR3 sequence is 14 residues long. The V gene lost 5 bases and the J gene lost 0 bases, with 9 bases spanning the gap. Germline CDR1 SSHAT, CDR2 FNYEAQ (reference sequence). The CDR3 nucleotides read TGTGCCAGCAGCCTCGGACAGAGCACAGATACGCAGTATTTT. It yields the protein CASSLGQSTDTQYF.

The chain couples TRBV27 to TRBJ1-5, with 8 positions matching TRBD1. Germline V gene data show CDR1 as MNHEY and CDR2 as SMNVEV (reference sequence). V trimming: 5 bases; J trimming: 2 bases; junction bases outside the gene matches: 5. The CDR3 covers 15 residues. CDR3 nucleotide sequence: TGTGCCAGCAGTCCCCAGACAGGGGGCAATCAGCCCCAGCATTTT. Translating gives CASSPQTGGNQPQHF.

This rearrangement joins TRBV15 to TRBJ1-5, with D possibly matching TRBD1 (5 bases). This CDR3 region has 15 residues. V was trimmed by 0 bases and J by 6 bases, leaving 12 bases between them. The germline gives CDR1 LNHNV, CDR2 YYDKDF (reference sequence). The CDR3 nucleotides are TGTGCCACCAGCAGAGATATGGGGGGGGGTCAGCCCCAGCATTTT. As protein: CATSRDMGGGQPQHF.

V and J are TRBV9 and TRBJ2-1, with TRBD1 as a possible D gene (5 bases). From germline, CDR1 is SGDLS and CDR2 YYNGEE. Trimming removed 0 bases from V and 0 bases from J, with 10 bases in between. CDR3 length: 16 amino acids. The CDR3 DNA sequence: TGTGCCAGCAGCGTAGCTTCTAGGGGCTCCTACAATGAGCAGTTCTTC. The encoded protein is CASSVASRGSYNEQFF.

This clone was observed a single time. The chain combines TRBV6-6 with TRBJ2-5; possible D gene TRBD1, 6 bases. The CDR3 runs to 13 residues. CDR1 and CDR2 from the germline V gene are MNHNY and SVGAGI (reference sequence). V was shortened by 6 bases and J by 4 bases, with 12 bases between the two germline ends. The CDR3 nucleotides read TGTGCCAGCAGCCAGGGGCGTTTAGAGACCCAGTACTTC. It specifies CASSQGRLETQYF.

J is TRBJ2-1 and V is TRBV7-2; tentatively, D is TRBD2 (6 bases). Deletions cut 1 base from V and 2 bases from J, with 18 bases between. The CDR3 sequence is 18 residues long. Germline CDR1 reads SGHTA; CDR2 reads FQGNSA. CDR3 in amino acids: CASSLVPLRGGTYNEQFF. CDR3 bases: TGTGCCAGCAGCTTAGTCCCCTTACGTGGGGGGACCTACAATGAGCAGTTCTTC.

The rearrangement joins TRBV7-3 to TRBJ2-3; 15 bases fit TRBD2. Germline CDR1 reads SGHTA; CDR2 reads FQGTGA. The V gene end was trimmed by 5 bases and the J gene end by 4 bases; junction bases not matched to a gene: 4. The length of the CDR3 is 16 residues. CDR3 DNA sequence: TGTGCCAGCAGCCGCGGACTAGCGGGGGGGGCAGATACGCAGTATTTT. Amino acid sequence: CASSRGLAGGADTQYF. Based on the CDR3 plus reference TRBV7-3 and TRBJ2-3, the full variable domain is GAGVSQTPSNKVTEKGKYVELRCDPISGHTALYWYRQSLGQGPEFLIYFQGTGAADDSGLPNDRFFAVRPEGSVSTLKIQRTERGDSAVYLCASSRGLAGGADTQYFGPGTRLTVL.

This clone was observed a few times. This rearrangement joins TRBV5-1 to TRBJ2-7; 7 nucleotides line up with TRBD1. The CDR3 has 12 amino acids. V shed 2 bases, J shed 5 bases, and the junction held 1 base outside the gene matches. CDR1 is SGHRS, CDR2 YFSETQ, per germline. The DNA for the CDR3 is TGCGCCAGCAGCTTCACAGGGGACGAGCAGTACTTC. Translation gives CASSFTGDEQYF.

The J gene is TRBJ1-1, the V gene TRBV5-1; 9 nucleotides match TRBD1. The V segment lost 3 bases and the J segment 3 bases; nucleotides outside the gene matches: 15. Germline V lookup: CDR1 SGHRS, CDR2 YFSETQ. The length of the CDR3 is 18 residues. This CDR3 is CASSWSTTGGGEDTEAFF. As DNA, the CDR3 is TGCGCCAGCAGCTGGAGCACTACAGGGGGCGGTGAGGACACTGAAGCTTTCTTT.

The genes are TRBV10-3 and TRBJ1-6; a possible D gene is TRBD1 (6 bases). Trimming cost V 6 bases and J 3 bases, with 9 bases left between them. Germline loops: CDR1 ENHRY, CDR2 SYGVKD. This CDR3 is 14 amino acids long. CDR3 in DNA: TGTGCCATCAGGACAGGAGACTATAATTCACCCCTCCACTTT. Encoded protein: CAIRTGDYNSPLHF.

This clone occurred once. J is TRBJ2-5 and V is TRBV11-2; 8 bases align to TRBD2. CDR3 length: 15 residues. J gave up 0 bases and V 4 bases, and 4 bases lay outside the gene matches. The germline CDR1 and CDR2 sequences are SGHAT and FQNNGV. CDR3 residues: CASSSVAGNQETQYF. CDR3 DNA: TGTGCCAGCAGCTCGGTAGCGGGAAACCAAGAGACCCAGTACTTC. Drawing the rest from reference TRBV11-2 and TRBJ2-5, the complete variable domain is EAGVAQSPRYKIIEKRQSVAFWCNPISGHATLYWYQQILGQGPKLLIQFQNNGVVDDSQLPKDRFSAERLKGVDSTLKIQPAKLEDSAVYLCASSSVAGNQETQYFGPGTRLLVL.

The chain has TRBV6-5 and TRBJ1-4, with unresolved D. The CDR3 is 16 amino acids. V shed 0 bases and J shed 3 bases, with 11 bases lying between them. CDR1 and CDR2 from the germline V gene are MNHEY and SVGAGI. In DNA, the CDR3 is TGTGCCAGCAGTTACTCCAGCGAGAAACCTAATGAAAAACTGTTTTTT. Translated, it gives CASSYSSEKPNEKLFF.

This clone was seen more than once but under ten times. The gene calls are TRBV5-4 and TRBJ1-4, with 7 bases identical to TRBD1. The J segment lost 5 bases and the V segment lost 5 bases, leaving 9 bases of the junction unmatched. This CDR3 is 15 amino acids long. Germline lookup yields CDR1 SGHNT and CDR2 YYREEE (reference sequence). The CDR3 DNA follows: TGTGCCAGCAGAAATGGACGGGACAGAAATGAAAAACTGTTTTTT. As protein: CASRNGRDRNEKLFF.

This clone was picked up one time. CDR3 sequence reads: CASSVTSGGWNVLTF. The CDR3 bases are TGTGCCAGCAGCGTCACTAGCGGGGGGTGGAACGTCCTGACTTTC. The chain carries TRBV9 and TRBJ2-6; TRBD2 matches at 12 bases. The V and J ends lost 2 bases and 10 bases, in that order; junction bases with no gene match: 4. The germline V gene has CDR1 SGDLS and CDR2 YYNGEE. The CDR3 length is 15 residues.

This sequence joins TRBV7-9 and TRBJ2-2; 12 bases match TRBD1. There are 15 residues in the CDR3. In germline, CDR1 is SEHNR, CDR2 FQNEAQ (reference sequence). Trimming cost V 4 bases and J 8 bases; bases outside gene matches: 5. The CDR3 sequence: CASSWGQGARGELFF. In DNA form, the CDR3 reads TGTGCCAGCAGCTGGGGACAGGGGGCGAGAGGGGAGCTGTTTTTT.

The J gene is TRBJ1-5, the V gene TRBV30; D call uncertain. Germline V lookup: CDR1 GTSNPN, CDR2 SVGIG (reference sequence). The ends were cut back, 4 bases at V and 5 bases at J, with 12 bases in the middle. The CDR3 has 13 residues. CDR3 nucleotides: TGTGCCTGGACCGGTAACAGCTATCAGCCCCAGCATTTT. Residues: CAWTGNSYQPQHF. Looking up the rest from reference TRBV30 and TRBJ1-5 gives the full variable domain: SQTIHQWPATLVQPVGSPLSLECTVEGTSNPNLYWYRQAAGRGLQLLFYSVGIGQISSEVPQNLSASRPQDRQFILSSKKLLLSDSGFYLCAWTGNSYQPQHFGDGTRLSIL.

This clone was found many times. This rearrangement joins TRBV7-9 to TRBJ2-1; D is uncertain. V lost 5 bases, J lost 7 bases, and 15 bases lay in between. This CDR3 is built from 14 residues. Germline CDR1 reads SEHNR; CDR2 reads FQNEAQ (reference sequence). This CDR3 is CASSDDSQINEQFF. The DNA for the CDR3 is TGTGCCAGCAGCGACGACTCCCAGATTAATGAGCAGTTCTTC.